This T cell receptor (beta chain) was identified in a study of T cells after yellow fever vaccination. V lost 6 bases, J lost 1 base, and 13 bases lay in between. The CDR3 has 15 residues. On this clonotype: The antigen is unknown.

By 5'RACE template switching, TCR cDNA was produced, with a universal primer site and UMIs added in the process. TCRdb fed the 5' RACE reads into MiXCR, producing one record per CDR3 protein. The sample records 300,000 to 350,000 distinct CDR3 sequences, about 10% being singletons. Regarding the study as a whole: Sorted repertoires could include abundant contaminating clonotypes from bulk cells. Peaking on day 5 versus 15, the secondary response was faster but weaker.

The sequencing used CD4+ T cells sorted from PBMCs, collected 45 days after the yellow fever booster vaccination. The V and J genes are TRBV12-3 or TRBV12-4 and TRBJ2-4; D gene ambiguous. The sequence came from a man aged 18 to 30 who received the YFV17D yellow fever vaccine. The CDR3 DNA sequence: TGTGCCAGCAGCCCCAGGCAAGGGGCCAAAAACATTCAGTACTTC. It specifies CASSPRQGAKNIQYF.